This T cell receptor (beta chain) was sequenced in a study of beta chain features in type 1 diabetes. CDR1 is GTSNPN, CDR2 SVGIG, per germline (reference sequence). The CDR3 has 12 residues. V lost 5 bases, J lost 8 bases, and 7 bases stayed unmatched. cDNA synthesis used the whole RNA isolate, giving expressed TCRB sequences. The method was immunoSEQ multiplex PCR; TCRdb's version includes in-frame clones alone and lacks a portion of them. This table has approximately 120,000 clones, 40% appearing once. This clone came up once. The chain is built from TRBV30 and TRBJ1-2, with 8 bases that match TRBD1. The sample consisted of stem cell memory CD4+ T cells from blood. The source is a woman aged 18-35 years in good health. The chain's CDR3 is CAWDGTGQGYTF. The DNA for the CDR3 is TGTGCCTGGGATGGGACAGGACAGGGCTACACCTTC.